This T cell receptor (beta chain) is drawn from a study of T cell responses to AZD1222 COVID-19 vaccine. Study-level findings and limits: Researchers took repertoire samples only after the peak T cell response had come. The sample set comprised mostly white British donors with more females, and clonal diversity was possibly underestimated. The study reported that nearly half of spike-specific TCRs target unmutated variant regions. Seropositive at baseline were only a handful of AZD1222 recipients.

The CDR3 has 15 residues. The V end lost 1 base, the J end lost 0 bases, and 10 bases lay between the germline ends. Germline V gives CDR1 SGHDT, CDR2 YYEEEE. Turning to this clone: The antigen remains unidentified.

The data were produced by immunoSEQ multiplex PCR, yet TCRdb's version contains in-frame clones alone and is incomplete. The sample records nearly 110,000 clones, 92% being singletons. This receptor was obtained from an adult who received the AZD1222 COVID-19 vaccine. The input for sequencing was peripheral blood, taken 28 days after the second AZD1222 dose. V usage is TRBV5-6 and J usage is TRBJ1-2, with D perhaps matching TRBD1 (5 bases). The DNA for the CDR3 is TGTGCCAGCAGCTTGCGGGGGGATGCTAACTATGGCTACACCTTC. Translating it yields CASSLRGDANYGYTF.